This T cell receptor (beta chain) was identified in a study of T cell clonotyping in hematopoietic cell transplantation (dated by TCRdb to 2020 to 2023). The study in broad terms: In the study, more than 130 blood samples were gathered from roughly 33 consecutive transplant recipients and their related donors. Patients were recruited between September 2015 and early 2017 and followed until late 2020 or death.

With the immunoSEQ assay, which is a bias-controlled multiplex PCR relying on V- and J-specific primers, TCR beta CDR3 regions were amplified from genomic DNA. A second PCR step added a proprietary barcode and Illumina adapter sequences to the CDR3 amplicons. CDR3 libraries were sequenced on an Illumina MiSeq instrument. For the original study's pipeline: Export and quality control were done with immunoSEQ Analyzer 3.0, while downstream analyses used R Bioconductor and Immunarch. Repertoire metrics were calculated using only productive rearrangements within the normalized downsampled data set. Pathologically expanded clonotypes were defined as those larger than 5 templates in the normalized cohort. The Inverse Simpson Index was used to measure repertoire diversity. The non-normalized data set was used for CMV-specificity analyses so that all clonotypes could be captured. TCRdb provides this immuneACCESS table in a form limited to in-frame rearrangements. Some clones are lacking; in checked studies, under half of them reflect an unresolved V gene, and why the rest are absent is not known. V and J calls and clone size are as listed in that table; D and trimming were resolved from the DNA. The table for this sample lists 30,000 to 45,000 clones; around 90% of them were counted only once. The top ten clonotypes cover about 2% of the sample.

Spanning cysteine to phenylalanine, the CDR3 consists of 14 amino acids. Only the CDR3 DNA is retained, 42 bases long and in frame from the first base. Trimming takes 2 bases from V and 10 bases from J, and the germline ends sit 15 bases apart. Reading the germline V gene gives CDR1 ENHRY and CDR2 SYGVKD. Summary of the overall study and its limitations: Inverse Simpson Index values from donors and from recipients before transplant predicted broader TCR repertoire diversity after transplant. Recipient repertoires showed only a small fraction of overlap with donor repertoires, and over 97% appeared de novo at the given depth. A decrease in recipient TCR diversity was observed after transplant, and a progressive increase in pathologically expanded clonotypes was seen from day 30 to day 180. The sample size was limited, and CD4 and CD8 repertoire contributions could not be separated because cells were not sorted.

This clone was picked up a small number of times. It has no known antigen specificity. No much larger clone is present one base from it, and per-base qualities are unavailable. Blood samples for TCR beta sequencing were given by related transplant donors. Nuclei Lysis Solution was used to extract genomic DNA from fresh or cryopreserved unfractionated peripheral blood mononuclear cells. Sample: peripheral blood mononuclear cells. The rearranged chain carries TRBV10-3 and TRBJ2-1, with no D gene named confidently. This receptor was obtained from a middle-aged woman in good health. Some clones in this sample may be carry-over from other donors' samples. The nucleotides read TGTGCCATCAGTGAGAGCCTCAGTTCTGGGGAGCAGTTCTTC. This yields the protein CAISESLSSGEQFF.